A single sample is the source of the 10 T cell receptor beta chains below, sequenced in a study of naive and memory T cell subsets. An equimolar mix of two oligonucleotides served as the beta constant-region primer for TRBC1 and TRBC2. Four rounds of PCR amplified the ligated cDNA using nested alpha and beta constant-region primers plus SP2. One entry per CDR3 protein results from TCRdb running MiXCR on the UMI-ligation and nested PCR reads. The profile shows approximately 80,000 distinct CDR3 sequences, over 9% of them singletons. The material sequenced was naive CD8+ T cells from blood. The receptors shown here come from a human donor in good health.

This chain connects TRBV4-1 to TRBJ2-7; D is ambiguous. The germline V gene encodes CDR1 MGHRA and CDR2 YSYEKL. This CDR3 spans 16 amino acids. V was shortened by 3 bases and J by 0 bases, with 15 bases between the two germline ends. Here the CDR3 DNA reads TGCGCCAGCAGCCAGTTAGACTTGCCGAGCTCCTACGAGCAGTACTTC. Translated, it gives CASSQLDLPSSYEQYF.

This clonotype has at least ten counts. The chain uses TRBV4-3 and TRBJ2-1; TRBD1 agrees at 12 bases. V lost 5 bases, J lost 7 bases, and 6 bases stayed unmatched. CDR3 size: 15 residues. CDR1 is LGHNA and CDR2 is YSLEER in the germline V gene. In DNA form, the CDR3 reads TGCGCCAGCAGCGAAGGGACAGGGGGCAGGAATGAGCAGTTCTTC. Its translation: CASSEGTGGRNEQFF.

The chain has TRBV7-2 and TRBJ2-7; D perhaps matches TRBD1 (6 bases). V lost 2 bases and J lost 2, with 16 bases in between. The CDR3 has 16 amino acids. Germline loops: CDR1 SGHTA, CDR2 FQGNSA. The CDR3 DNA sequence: TGTGCCAGCAGCTTAACCCCAACAGGGTCCGCCTACGAGCAGTACTTC. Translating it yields CASSLTPTGSAYEQYF. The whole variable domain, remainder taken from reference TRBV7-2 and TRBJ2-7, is GAGVSQSPSNKVTEKGKDVELRCDPISGHTALYWYRQSLGQGLEFLIYFQGNSAPDKSGLPSDRFSAERTGGSVSTLTIQRTQQEDSAVYLCASSLTPTGSAYEQYFGPGTRLTVT.

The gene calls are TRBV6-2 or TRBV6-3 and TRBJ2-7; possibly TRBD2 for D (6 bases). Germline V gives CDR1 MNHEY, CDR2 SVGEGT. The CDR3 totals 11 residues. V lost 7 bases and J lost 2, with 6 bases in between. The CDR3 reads CASTGAYEQYF. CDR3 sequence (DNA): TGTGCCAGCACGGGGGCCTACGAGCAGTACTTC.

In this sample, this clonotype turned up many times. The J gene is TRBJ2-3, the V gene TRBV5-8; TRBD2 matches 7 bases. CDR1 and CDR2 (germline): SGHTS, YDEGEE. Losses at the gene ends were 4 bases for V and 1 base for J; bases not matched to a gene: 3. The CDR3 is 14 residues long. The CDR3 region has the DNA TGTGCCAGCAGCCGCGGGAGCCGCACAGATACGCAGTATTTT. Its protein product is CASSRGSRTDTQYF.

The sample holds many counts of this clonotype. CDR3 amino acids: CASSLGGGRGEQYF. The DNA for the CDR3 is TGTGCCAGCAGTTTAGGTGGGGGGCGAGGCGAGCAGTACTTC. This chain uses TRBV27 with TRBJ2-7; D could derive from TRBD1 or TRBD2 (6 bases each). CDR3 size: 14 residues. The V gene's germline CDR1 is MNHEY and CDR2 SMNVEV (reference sequence). V was clipped by 2 bases and J by 6 bases, with 14 bases between them.

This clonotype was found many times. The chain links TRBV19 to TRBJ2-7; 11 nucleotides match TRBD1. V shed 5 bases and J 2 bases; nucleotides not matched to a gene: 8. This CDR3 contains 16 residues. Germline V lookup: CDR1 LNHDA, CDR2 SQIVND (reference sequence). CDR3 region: CASSPSMDRGPYEQYF. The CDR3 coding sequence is TGTGCCAGTAGTCCCTCAATGGACAGGGGGCCCTACGAGCAGTACTTC.

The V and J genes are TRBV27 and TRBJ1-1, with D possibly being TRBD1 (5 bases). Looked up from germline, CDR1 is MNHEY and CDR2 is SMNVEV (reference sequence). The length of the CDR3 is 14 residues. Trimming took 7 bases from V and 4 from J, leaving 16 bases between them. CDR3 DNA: TGTGCCAGCATCCCCCCCACAGGACTCACTGAAGCTTTCTTT. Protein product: CASIPPTGLTEAFF.

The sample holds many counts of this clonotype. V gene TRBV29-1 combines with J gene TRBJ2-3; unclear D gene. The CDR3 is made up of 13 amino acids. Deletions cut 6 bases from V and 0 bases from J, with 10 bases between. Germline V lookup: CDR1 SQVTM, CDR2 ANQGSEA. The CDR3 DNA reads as TGCAGCGTCTTTCTGCGGAGCACAGATACGCAGTATTTT. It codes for CSVFLRSTDTQYF.

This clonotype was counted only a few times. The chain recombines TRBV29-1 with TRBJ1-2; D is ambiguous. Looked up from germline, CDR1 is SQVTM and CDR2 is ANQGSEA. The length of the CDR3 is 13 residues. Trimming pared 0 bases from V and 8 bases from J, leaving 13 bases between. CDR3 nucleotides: TGCAGCGTTGAAGATCGAACTTGGAGGGGCTACACCTTC. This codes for CSVEDRTWRGYTF.